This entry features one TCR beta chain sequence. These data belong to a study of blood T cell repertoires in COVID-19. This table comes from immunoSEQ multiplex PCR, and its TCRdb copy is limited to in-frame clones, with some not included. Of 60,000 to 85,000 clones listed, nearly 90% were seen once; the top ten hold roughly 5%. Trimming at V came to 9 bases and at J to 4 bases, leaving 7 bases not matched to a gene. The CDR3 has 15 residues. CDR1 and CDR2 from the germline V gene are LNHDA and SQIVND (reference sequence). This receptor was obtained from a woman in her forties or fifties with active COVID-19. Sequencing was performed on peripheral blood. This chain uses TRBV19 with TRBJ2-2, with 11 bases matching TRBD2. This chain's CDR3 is CASELAGGFTGELFF. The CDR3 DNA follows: TGTGCCAGCGAATTAGCGGGAGGGTTCACCGGGGAGCTGTTTTTT.